One sample yielded the 10 T cell receptor beta chains listed below, sequenced in a study of CD8+CD57+ T cells in acquired aplastic anemia. Using genomic DNA as the template, TCR beta VDJ and CDR3 profiling was carried out. TCRdb recomputed calls from the reads with MiXCR, one row per CDR3 protein. The sample has 75,000 to 90,000 distinct CDR3 sequences, about 45% seen once; the top ten hold 65% to 70%. The sequenced sample consisted of sorted CD4+, CD8+, or CD8+CD57+ T cells (not recorded which) from PBMCs. Receptors were obtained from a human donor in good health, serving as a control.

This clonotype was observed many times. The genes are TRBV20-1 and TRBJ2-1; 9 bases fit TRBD2. J gave up 8 bases and V 0 bases, and 5 bases lay outside the gene matches. Germline V lookup: CDR1 DFQATT, CDR2 SNEGSKA (reference sequence). This CDR3 comprises 14 residues. This CDR3 reads CSAREASGMDEQFF. The CDR3 DNA is TGCAGTGCTAGAGAGGCTAGCGGGATGGATGAGCAGTTCTTC.

The chain couples TRBV7-6 to TRBJ1-2; the match to TRBD1 covers 9 bases. Germline CDR1 reads SGHVS; CDR2 reads FNYEAQ. V trimming: 1 base; J trimming: 4 bases; junction bases outside the gene matches: 4. The CDR3 loop spans 15 amino acids. The CDR3 region is CASSLEGTGPYGYTF. For the CDR3, the DNA is TGTGCCAGCAGCTTAGAAGGGACAGGGCCCTATGGCTACACCTTC.

The chain has TRBV29-1 and TRBJ2-7; D may match TRBD1 or TRBD2 (5 bases each). The germline CDR1 and CDR2 sequences are SQVTM and ANQGSEA. V lost 8 bases and J 0 bases, leaving 8 bases between the germline ends. The CDR3 runs to 11 residues. CDR3 protein: CSLGDSYEQYF. The CDR3 bases are TGCAGCTTGGGGGACTCCTACGAGCAGTACTTC.

This clonotype came up many times. The chain joins TRBV7-2 to TRBJ1-4, with D perhaps matching TRBD1 (6 bases). The CDR3 spans 13 residues. Germline-derived CDR1 and CDR2 are SGHTA and FQGNSA. Deletions cut 5 bases from V and 7 bases from J, with 11 bases between. The CDR3 DNA follows: TGTGCCAGCAGCGAAGGGGGGGGTGAAAAACTGTTTTTT. Residues: CASSEGGGEKLFF.

This chain connects TRBV19 to TRBJ2-7, with unresolved D. The ends were cut back, 7 bases at V and 2 bases at J, with 15 bases in the middle. This CDR3 comprises 14 residues. The V gene's germline CDR1 is LNHDA and CDR2 SQIVND (reference sequence). CDR3 DNA sequence: TGTGCCAGTAAAGGTAATAGCCATCCCTACGAGCAGTACTTC. Its protein product is CASKGNSHPYEQYF.

This clonotype was counted ten times or more. The J gene is TRBJ1-6, the V gene TRBV20-1, with D unresolved. V lost 0 bases and J lost 10, with 16 bases in between. Germline CDR1 reads DFQATT; CDR2 reads SNEGSKA (reference sequence). This CDR3 comprises 15 residues. The CDR3, as DNA: TGCAGTGCTAGAGACTCCGACGGAGGGAGCTCACCCCTCCACTTT. Its protein product is CSARDSDGGSSPLHF.

This chain links TRBV3-1 with TRBJ1-4, with TRBD1 as a possible D gene (6 bases). CDR1 LGHDT and CDR2 YNNKEL come from the germline V gene (reference sequence). CDR3 length: 17 residues. The V end was cut by 3 bases, the J end by 7 bases, with 21 bases between. The CDR3: CASSQTIGGDSGEKLFF. DNA for the CDR3: TGTGCCAGCAGCCAGACAATAGGGGGGGATAGTGGTGAAAAACTGTTTTTT.

As to this clonotype: One junction end disagrees with the germline gene, perhaps due to a read error. The rearrangement uses TRBV19 and TRBJ1-5, with D perhaps matching TRBD1 (6 bases). CDR1 and CDR2 from the germline V gene are LNHDA and SQIVND (reference sequence). The CDR3 has 16 residues. CDR3 region: CPSSIDGTSGNQPQHF. CDR3 in DNA: TGTCCCAGTAGTATAGATGGGACAAGTGGCAATCAGCCCCAGCATTTT.

This clonotype appeared a few times. The chain has TRBV2 and TRBJ1-2, with a weak D call TRBD1 (5 bases). This CDR3 has 12 residues. Germline V gene lookup returns CDR1 SNHLY and CDR2 FYNNEI. Trimming took off 4 bases at V and 7 bases at J, with 10 bases between the two ends. In nucleotides, the CDR3 is TGTGCCAGCAGTGGACAGTTCCCTGGCTACACCTTC. This gives the protein CASSGQFPGYTF.

The rearrangement uses TRBV24-1 and TRBJ2-7; D remains ambiguous. The CDR3 totals 12 residues. With 0 bases removed from V and 4 bases from J, the gap between germline ends came to 3 bases. Germline CDR1 reads KGHDR; CDR2 reads SFDVKD. CDR3 loop: CATSDLGYEQYF. The CDR3 bases are TGTGCCACCAGTGATTTGGGGTACGAGCAGTACTTC.